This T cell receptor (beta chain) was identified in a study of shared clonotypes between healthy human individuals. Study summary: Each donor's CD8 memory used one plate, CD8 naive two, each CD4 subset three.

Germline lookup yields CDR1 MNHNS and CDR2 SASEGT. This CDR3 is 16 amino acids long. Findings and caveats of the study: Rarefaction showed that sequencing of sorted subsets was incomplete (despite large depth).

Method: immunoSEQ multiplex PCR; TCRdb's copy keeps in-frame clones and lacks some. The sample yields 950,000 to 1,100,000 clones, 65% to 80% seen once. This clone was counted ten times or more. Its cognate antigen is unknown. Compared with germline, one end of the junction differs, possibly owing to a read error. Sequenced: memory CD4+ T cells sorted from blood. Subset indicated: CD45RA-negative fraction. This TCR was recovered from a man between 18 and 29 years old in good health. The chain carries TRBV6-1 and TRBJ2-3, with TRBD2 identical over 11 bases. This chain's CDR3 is CASIEKGLAGTDTQYF. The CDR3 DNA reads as TGTGCCAGCATTGAAAAGGGACTAGCGGGCACAGATACGCAGTATTTT.